Following are 13 T cell receptor beta chains from one sample sequenced in a study of T cell responses to AZD1222 COVID-19 vaccine. TCRdb's table, derived via immunoSEQ multiplex PCR, lists solely in-frame clones and lacks some. The sample yields about 94,000 clones, around nine tenths seen once. The specimen was peripheral blood, collected on day 0 of AZD1222 vaccination. The source of these receptors is an adult in good health.

The CDR3 region is CASSYRQVWTEAFF. The CDR3 DNA follows: TGTGCCAGCAGTTACCGCCAGGTATGGACTGAAGCTTTCTTT. This chain connects TRBV6-5 to TRBJ1-1; no firm D call. The CDR3 is 14 residues long. Trimming removed 2 bases from V and 5 bases from J, with 12 bases in between. Germline CDR1 and CDR2: MNHEY and SVGAGI.

This clone occurred once. The V gene is TRBV5-3, the J gene TRBJ2-2; D assignment may be TRBD1 or TRBD2 (5 bases each). TRBV5-3 is identified as an open reading frame with a role that is uncertain. The V end lost 0 bases, the J end lost 1 base, and 13 bases lay between the germline ends. CDR3 length equals 17 residues. CDR3 sequence reads: CARSLGQSGKNTGELFF. DNA of the CDR3: TGTGCCAGAAGCTTGGGACAGTCGGGAAAGAACACCGGGGAGCTGTTTTTT.

This clone was detected a few times. The chain carries TRBV6-5 and TRBJ1-1; D unclear. The V end was cut by 0 bases, the J end by 3 bases, with 8 bases between. CDR1 MNHEY and CDR2 SVGAGI come from the germline V gene. The CDR3 contains 14 residues. In DNA form, the CDR3 reads TGTGCCAGCAGTTACTCGAGAAGGGACACTGAAGCTTTCTTT. The encoded protein is CASSYSRRDTEAFF.

The genes are TRBV28 and TRBJ1-2, with TRBD1 as a possible D gene (5 bases). Trimming stripped 2 bases from V and 2 bases from J, with 12 bases between. Germline V CDR1 and CDR2: MDHEN, SYDVKM. The CDR3 has 15 amino acids. The CDR3 DNA follows: TGTGCCAGCAGTTTAGTTCCTCAGGGAAACTATGGCTACACCTTC. This sequence encodes CASSLVPQGNYGYTF.

This chain links TRBV19 with TRBJ1-5; possible D gene TRBD1, 6 bases. Germline-derived CDR1 and CDR2 are LNHDA and SQIVND (reference sequence). CDR3 length: 16 amino acids. With 2 bases removed from V and 2 bases from J, the gap between germline ends came to 13 bases. The CDR3 DNA reads TGTGCCAGTAGTATAAATGTACAGGGAGGCAATCAGCCCCAGCATTTT. This translates into CASSINVQGGNQPQHF.

The CDR3 region is CASRGFGNIQYF. The CDR3 DNA is TGTGCCAGCAGAGGATTTGGAAACATTCAGTACTTC. This chain joins TRBV28 and TRBJ2-4; D is undetermined. V was clipped by 6 bases and J by 6 bases, with 9 bases between them. The CDR3 runs 12 residues. Per germline, CDR1 MDHEN and CDR2 SYDVKM. Full variable domain (remainder filled in from reference TRBV28 and TRBJ2-4): DVKVTQSSRYLVKRTGEKVFLECVQDMDHENMFWYRQDPGLGLRLIYFSYDVKMKEKGDIPEGYSVSREKKERFSLILESASTNQTSMYLCASRGFGNIQYFGAGTRLSVL.

This rearrangement joins TRBV3-1 (or the pseudogene TRBV3-2) to TRBJ2-7, with TRBD1 matching over 8 bases. The CDR3 totals 15 residues. The V segment lost 1 base and the J segment 3 bases; nucleotides outside the gene matches: 5. Looked up from germline, CDR1 is LGHDT and CDR2 is YNNKEL (reference sequence). Here the CDR3 DNA reads TGTGCCAGCAGCCAAGCCCCGGGACAGGACTACGAGCAGTACTTC. Its protein product is CASSQAPGQDYEQYF.

V and J are TRBV7-2 and TRBJ1-6; no clear D gene. Germline loops: CDR1 SGHTA, CDR2 FQGNSA. Trimming cost V 7 bases and J 4 bases, with 11 bases left between them. The CDR3 loop spans 14 amino acids. The CDR3 coding sequence is TGTGCCAGCACCCCCCCCGGTTATAATTCACCCCTCCACTTT. It is translated as CASTPPGYNSPLHF.

The V call is TRBV9, the J call TRBJ1-2, with 9 bases matching TRBD1. This CDR3 has 15 residues. Germline V CDR1 and CDR2: SGDLS, YYNGEE. The V and J ends lost 3 bases and 7 bases, in that order; junction bases with no gene match: 10. The CDR3 DNA is TGTGCCAGCAGCGAGTCCAACAGGGGGCCGGGTGGCTACACCTTC. It specifies CASSESNRGPGGYTF.

The J gene is TRBJ2-1, the V gene TRBV9; no clear D gene. Germline V gene lookup returns CDR1 SGDLS and CDR2 YYNGEE. The V end lost 3 bases, the J end lost 8 bases, and 15 bases lay between the germline ends. The CDR3 spans 14 residues. The CDR3 DNA is TGTGCCAGCAGCGCCGAACGAACTGAGGATGAGCAGTTCTTC. It codes for CASSAERTEDEQFF. Looking up the rest from reference TRBV9 and TRBJ2-1 gives the full variable domain: DSGVTQTPKHLITATGQRVTLRCSPRSGDLSVYWYQQSLDQGLQFLIQYYNGEERAKGNILERFSAQQFPDLHSELNLSSLELGDSALYFCASSAERTEDEQFFGPGTRLTVL.

The chain joins TRBV6-1 to TRBJ1-2, with no clear D. The CDR3 contains 11 residues. Germline V CDR1 and CDR2: MNHNS, SASEGT. V was clipped by 2 bases and J by 13 bases, with 11 bases between them. Here the CDR3 reads CASSESGPSTF. The CDR3 DNA reads TGTGCCAGCAGTGAAAGCGGACCCAGCACCTTC.

The chain recombines TRBV6-5 with TRBJ1-1; D not certain. Trimming pared 3 bases from V and 1 base from J, leaving 6 bases between. Germline CDR1 MNHEY, CDR2 SVGAGI. This CDR3 has 13 amino acids. The CDR3 DNA follows: TGTGCCAGCAGTTATGGAAGGAACACTGAAGCTTTCTTT. Encoded protein: CASSYGRNTEAFF.

The chain is built from TRBV12-3 or TRBV12-4 and TRBJ1-2; D might be TRBD1 (5 bases). This CDR3 comprises 12 residues. The V and J ends lost 6 bases and 4 bases respectively, with 9 bases between them. DNA of the CDR3: TGTGCCAGCAGCGACAGTCTCTATGGCTACACCTTC. Translation gives CASSDSLYGYTF.